This TCR beta chain emerged from a study of blood T cells in healthy people across ages (dated by TCRdb to between 2015 and 2016). About the full investigation: In model experiments, template switching captured about one uniquely barcoded TCR beta cDNA molecule for every two T cells. The study measured age-related changes in TCR beta repertoire diversity using deep sequencing normalized with unique cDNA molecular identifiers. The donors were divided into four age groups: young (average approximately 17 years), middle-aged (about 40), aged (about 61) and long-lived (82). To avoid experimental bias, donors of different ages were randomly spread across the sequencing lanes. The study analyzed two additional independent replicas of 1 million unique cDNA reads from the same blood draw for two donors, one aged 18 to 30 and one aged 80 or older. General study outcomes and caveats: The CMV infection status of donors was not known, potentially confounding age-related changes in expanded clonotypes. As age increased, observed TCR beta diversity per million T cells dropped in a roughly linear way, and a significant reduction was already evident by age about 40. Conclusive comparison of naive and antigen-experienced compartments was prevented by the profiling of bulk unsorted PBMCs. Estimates of total diversity from one million sequenced T cells were regarded as lower bounds and underestimates. There was a strong correlation between observed TCR beta diversity and the percentage of naive T cells measured by flow cytometry. Compared with the aged group, the long-lived group had more naive CD4+ T cells, fewer expanded clones and increased TCR diversity, a pattern suggesting age selection.

Library creation used 5' RACE. The run used an Illumina HiSeq 2500. The second PCR ran for roughly 7 to 12 cycles and used a J-beta primer mix along with a sample-barcoded 5' primer. Each TCR beta cDNA molecule received a unique molecular identifier from a template-switch 5' adaptor carrying 12 random nucleotides. Each sample yielded at least 2.5 million CDR3-containing paired-end reads. First-strand cDNA synthesis was performed from all RNA using the Mint cDNA synthesis kit, with priming by a TRBC-specific oligonucleotide. All cDNA was treated with uracil-DNA glycosylase and then went through a first 18-cycle PCR with the universal primers M1SS and BC2_uni_R. As for the authors' bioinformatics: Each sample was normalized by randomly selecting 1 million high-quality reads, each carrying a distinct molecular identifier. Reads sharing molecular identifiers were discarded rather than binned into consensus sequences. MiTCR, with a Q25 quality threshold and the strictest error-elimination algorithm, was used for CDR3 identification, clonotype clustering and error correction. A nonparametric unseen species model with Euler transformation was used to estimate lower-bound total TCR beta diversity. The public sequencing data were trimmed at Q25 with fastp and processed into clonotypes with MiXCR by TCRdb, which kept only in-frame beta chains. Rows are combined by CDR3 protein, so each entry shows the most common genes and DNA. TCRdb, rather than the study authors, made the V and J calls. In this sample the table shows over a million distinct CDR3 sequences, 40% to 45% of which occur a single time. The ten most abundant clones make up 15% to 20% of the sample.

Regarding this clonotype: Its antigen is currently not known. Nothing much larger sits one base from this clone, and base qualities are not available.

Trimmed from V: 1 base; trimmed from J: 2 bases; junction bases lacking a gene match: 2. Taken from cysteine to phenylalanine, the CDR3 has 15 residues. Solely the CDR3 DNA is kept, with 45 bases framed from the first base. The CDR1 and CDR2 encoded by the germline V gene (reference sequence) are MNHNY and SVGAGI. The 35 to 40 donors, aged about 6 to 100 years, were systemically healthy Caucasian individuals from Russia. Ten milliliters of peripheral blood were drawn from each donor into EDTA-treated Vacutainer tubes. PBMCs were isolated by Ficoll-Paque density-gradient centrifugation, with at least 6 million obtained per sample. Total RNA, at least 6 micrograms per sample, was extracted from PBMCs with Trizol reagent. The percentages of naive CD45RAhigh/CD27high T cells were determined by flow cytometry on a PBMC aliquot from every donor.

The clonotype comes from an older woman in good health. Material: blood. The chain employs TRBV6-6 and TRBJ1-2; 9 nucleotides in the junction match TRBD1. The CDR3 amino acid sequence is: CASSYWGTGNYGYTF. The bases are TGTGCCAGCAGTTACTGGGGGACAGGGAACTATGGCTACACCTTC.